The T cell receptor (beta chain) described here comes from a study of identical twins. TCRdb recomputed calls from the 5' RACE reads with MiXCR, one row per CDR3 protein. The sample contains 550,000 to 700,000 distinct CDR3 sequences, approximately 22% of which appear only once. This clonotype has only a few counts. Trimming took 0 bases from V and 1 from J, leaving 14 bases between them. The CDR3 totals 16 residues. Per the germline V gene, CDR1 is SGHRS and CDR2 is YFSETQ. The same data also contributed to another study, on T cells expressing NK-cell markers. According to that study: Several donors likewise had their CD3+CD56-NKG2C+ fraction led by these clonotypes.

Sequencing was done on a sample of PBMCs. V usage is TRBV5-1 and J usage is TRBJ2-7, with D hard to call. This receptor was identified in a woman younger than 35 in good health. This chain's CDR3 is CASSLALTRTSYEQYF. The CDR3 bases are TGCGCCAGCAGCTTGGCCCTTACACGAACATCCTACGAGCAGTACTTC.